The 23 T cell receptor beta chains below all came from one sample that was sequenced in a study of radiation and T cells in renal cell carcinoma. The time point denotes: blood 4 weeks post-SBRT, at nephrectomy. This sample's treatment: 15 Gy SBRT to primary tumor, nephrectomy 4 weeks later. TCRdb keeps only in-frame clones here, not all; method: immunoSEQ multiplex PCR. This repertoire shows around 94,000 clones, 85% found once; its top ten account for approximately 8.6%. The sample consisted of blood, taken from a patient whose treatment included radiotherapy and nephrectomy. The receptors derive from a man in his forties or fifties with renal cell carcinoma.

In its sample, this clone was seen once. V and J are TRBV7-9 and TRBJ1-5; D gene unclear. The V gene lost 8 bases and the J gene lost 6 bases, with 23 bases spanning the gap. In germline, CDR1 is SEHNR, CDR2 FQNEAQ (reference sequence). This CDR3 comprises 16 residues. The CDR3 loop is CASLPSRLRVCQPQHF. The CDR3 coding sequence is TGTGCCAGCCTTCCTTCCCGATTGAGGGTATGTCAGCCCCAGCATTTT. Looking up the rest from reference TRBV7-9 and TRBJ1-5 gives the full variable domain: DTGVSQNPRHKITKRGQNVTFRCDPISEHNRLYWYRQTLGQGPEFLTYFQNEAQLEKSRLLSDRFSAERPKGSFSTLEIQRTEQGDSAMYLCASLPSRLRVCQPQHFGDGTRLSIL.

The chain joins TRBV7-2 to TRBJ1-1, with D unresolved. Trimming stripped 1 base from V and 0 bases from J, with 3 bases between. Germline loops: CDR1 SGHTA, CDR2 FQGNSA. The CDR3 runs to 13 residues. CDR3 nucleotide sequence: TGTGCCAGCAGCTTAGTTGTGAACACTGAAGCTTTCTTT. Translating gives CASSLVVNTEAFF.

J is TRBJ1-2 and V is TRBV19; perhaps TRBD1 as D (5 bases). The CDR3 spans 14 residues. Germline assignment: CDR1 LNHDA and CDR2 SQIVND (reference sequence). V was clipped by 3 bases and J by 7 bases, with 15 bases between them. In DNA, the CDR3 is TGTGCCAGTAGTATTTCTTTTCGGGGCGCTGGCTACACCTTC. It is translated as CASSISFRGAGYTF. The complete variable domain, with remaining parts taken from reference TRBV19 and TRBJ1-2, reads DGGITQSPKYLFRKEGQNVTLSCEQNLNHDAMYWYRQDPGQGLRLIYYSQIVNDFQKGDIAEGYSVSREKKESFPLTVTSAQKNPTAFYLCASSISFRGAGYTFGSGTRLTVV.

The V and J genes are TRBV6-1 and TRBJ2-1, with 7 bases that match TRBD1. The CDR3 covers 13 residues. V trimming: 3 bases; J trimming: 10 bases; junction bases outside the gene matches: 6. Germline V gene sequence: CDR1 MNHNS, CDR2 SASEGT. As DNA, the CDR3 is TGTGCCAGCAGTGAGAACTGGGACAGAGAGCAGTTCTTC. It codes for CASSENWDREQFF.

The sample holds a few counts of this clone. The chain carries TRBV4-3 and TRBJ2-2, with 8 bases identical to TRBD1. The V and J ends lost 0 bases and 6 bases, in that order; junction bases with no gene match: 3. Per germline, CDR1 LGHNA and CDR2 YSLEER. The CDR3 totals 15 residues. CDR3 in amino acids: CASSQDPTGAGELFF. In DNA form, the CDR3 reads TGCGCCAGCAGCCAAGATCCGACAGGGGCCGGGGAGCTGTTTTTT.

CDR3 loop: CASSLYWGQKTQYF. The CDR3 coding sequence is TGTGCCAGCAGCTTATATTGGGGGCAGAAGACCCAGTACTTC. This chain links TRBV7-2 with TRBJ2-5; possibly TRBD1 for D (6 bases). The CDR3 consists of 14 residues. Germline CDR1 reads SGHTA; CDR2 reads FQGNSA. Trimming pared 2 bases from V and 6 bases from J, leaving 13 bases between.

The chain joins TRBV19 to TRBJ2-3; D perhaps matches TRBD2 (6 bases). CDR1 is LNHDA, CDR2 SQIVND, per germline (reference sequence). CDR3 size: 19 residues. V lost 0 bases and J 6 bases, leaving 25 bases between the germline ends. The CDR3 coding sequence is TGTGCCAGTAGTATAGAATCGCCACCGGGACTTTTCGGGGCGGATACGCAGTATTTT. Protein product: CASSIESPPGLFGADTQYF.

The chain uses TRBV19 and TRBJ1-5; TRBD1 aligns across 9 bases. The CDR3 contains 15 residues. V lost 5 bases and J lost 4; bases outside the gene matches: 6. Germline V gene lookup returns CDR1 LNHDA and CDR2 SQIVND (reference sequence). In DNA, the CDR3 is TGTGCCAGTAGTGAGACAGGGGGAACGAATCAGCCCCAGCATTTT. Its translation: CASSETGGTNQPQHF. The full variable domain, rest sourced from reference TRBV19 and TRBJ1-5, is DGGITQSPKYLFRKEGQNVTLSCEQNLNHDAMYWYRQDPGQGLRLIYYSQIVNDFQKGDIAEGYSVSREKKESFPLTVTSAQKNPTAFYLCASSETGGTNQPQHFGDGTRLSIL.

This clone was detected once. The sample has other DNA sequences that encode this CDR3 too. V is TRBV5-1 and J is TRBJ1-1, with D perhaps TRBD1 (6 bases). CDR1 SGHRS and CDR2 YFSETQ come from the germline V gene. V was cut by 4 bases and J by 2 bases, with 12 bases left in between. The CDR3 sequence is 14 residues long. CDR3 DNA sequence: TGCGCCAGCAGCAAGGACGGGGGCAACACTGAAGCTTTCTTT. Protein: CASSKDGGNTEAFF.

V usage is TRBV10-3 and J usage is TRBJ2-1; 9 bases align to TRBD1. Germline V lookup: CDR1 ENHRY, CDR2 SYGVKD. J lost 1 base, V lost 6 bases, and 4 bases had no gene match. There are 15 residues in the CDR3. This chain's CDR3 is CAIREQGASYNEQFF. The CDR3 bases are TGTGCCATCAGGGAACAGGGGGCATCCTACAATGAGCAGTTCTTC.

The J gene is TRBJ1-1, the V gene TRBV7-3; D ambiguous. Trimming cost V 5 bases and J 11 bases, with 21 bases left between them. The length of the CDR3 is 14 residues. Germline V gene lookup returns CDR1 SGHTA and CDR2 FQGTGA. Here the CDR3 reads CASSETPEVGSAFF. The DNA of the CDR3 is TGTGCCAGCAGCGAAACCCCAGAAGTCGGTAGTGCTTTCTTT.

The chain couples TRBV5-1 to TRBJ2-5, with 8 bases lining up with TRBD1. The V gene end was trimmed by 6 bases and the J gene end by 4 bases; junction bases not matched to a gene: 8. In germline, CDR1 is SGHRS, CDR2 YFSETQ. CDR3 length equals 14 residues. CDR3: CASTSSGGTETQYF. CDR3 DNA: TGCGCCAGCACTAGCTCAGGGGGCACAGAGACCCAGTACTTC.

This CDR3 is CASSIRSGGEETQYF. CDR3 coding DNA: TGTGCCAGTAGTATTCGGTCGGGCGGAGAAGAGACCCAGTACTTC. The rearrangement links TRBV19 to TRBJ2-5; no clear D gene. Germline assignment: CDR1 LNHDA and CDR2 SQIVND (reference sequence). Trimming stripped 3 bases from V and 3 bases from J, with 14 bases between. The CDR3 contains 15 residues.

This clone was seen a single time. CDR3 coding DNA: TGCGCCAGCAGCGCAATAGGACAGAACTATGGCTACACCTTC. Amino acid sequence: CASSAIGQNYGYTF. V usage is TRBV5-1 and J usage is TRBJ1-2; D possibly corresponds to TRBD1 (6 bases). Trimming shortened V by 4 bases and J by 2 bases, and 12 bases separated the two germline ends. This CDR3 comprises 14 residues. Germline CDR1 SGHRS, CDR2 YFSETQ.

J is TRBJ2-1 and V is TRBV14; D uncertain. The germline V and J ends were trimmed by 0 bases and 5 bases, with 14 bases remaining between them. Germline values: CDR1 SGHDN, CDR2 FVKESK. CDR3 length: 16 residues. This chain's CDR3 is CASSQDQPGGNNEQFF. The CDR3 DNA reads TGTGCCAGCAGCCAAGATCAGCCCGGCGGAAACAATGAGCAGTTCTTC.

The gene calls are TRBV7-9 and TRBJ2-7; TRBD1 agrees at 7 bases. CDR1 is SEHNR and CDR2 is FQNEAQ in the germline V gene (reference sequence). This CDR3 has 15 residues. After removal of 6 bases from V and 4 bases from J, the junction contained 12 bases not matched to a gene. The CDR3 spells CASSYTGVLIYEQYF. The DNA for the CDR3 is TGTGCCAGCAGTTACACAGGGGTATTAATATACGAGCAGTACTTC.

This clone came up a few times. This chain connects TRBV7-8 to TRBJ1-1; TRBD1 matches at 10 bases. The V and J ends lost 7 bases and 3 bases, in that order; junction bases with no gene match: 5. The CDR3 spans 14 residues. The germline V gene has CDR1 SGHVS and CDR2 FQNEAQ. The CDR3 coding sequence is TGTGCCAGCACCGCGACAGGGGGCTACACTGAAGCTTTCTTT. Translating gives CASTATGGYTEAFF.

This clone was observed a single time. The chain carries TRBV5-1 and TRBJ1-6; D call uncertain. With 3 bases removed from V and 0 bases from J, the gap between germline ends came to 16 bases. Germline CDR1 and CDR2: SGHRS and YFSETQ. The length of the CDR3 is 18 residues. The CDR3 DNA follows: TGCGCCAGCAGCTCGGGTACCGGACTTAGCTCCTATAATTCACCCCTCCACTTT. Protein: CASSSGTGLSSYNSPLHF.

The rearrangement uses TRBV11-2 and TRBJ2-7, with a possible D match to TRBD2 (5 bases). The germline V and J ends were trimmed by 5 bases and 7 bases, with 9 bases remaining between them. The length of the CDR3 is 11 residues. Germline lookup yields CDR1 SGHAT and CDR2 FQNNGV. CDR3 amino acids: CASSLGVEQYF. In nucleotides, the CDR3 is TGTGCCAGCAGCCTCGGGGTAGAGCAGTACTTC. The variable domain in full, completed from reference TRBV11-2 and TRBJ2-7, reads EAGVAQSPRYKIIEKRQSVAFWCNPISGHATLYWYQQILGQGPKLLIQFQNNGVVDDSQLPKDRFSAERLKGVDSTLKIQPAKLEDSAVYLCASSLGVEQYFGPGTRLTVT.

The chain links TRBV7-8 to TRBJ1-2; 7 bases map to TRBD1. The germline V gene encodes CDR1 SGHVS and CDR2 FQNEAQ. This CDR3 has 16 amino acids. Trimming removed 3 bases from V and 6 bases from J; junction bases left unmatched: 13. This CDR3 is CASSFQASGTADGYTF. The CDR3 DNA reads TGTGCCAGCAGCTTTCAGGCTTCCGGGACAGCGGATGGCTACACCTTC.

The CDR3 sequence: CASSSGGPAGELFF. In nucleotides, the CDR3 is TGTGCCAGCAGTTCTGGAGGCCCCGCCGGGGAGCTGTTTTTT. The genes are TRBV27 and TRBJ2-2, with a possible D match to TRBD2 (5 bases). In germline, CDR1 is MNHEY, CDR2 SMNVEV (reference sequence). The ends were cut back, 4 bases at V and 6 bases at J, with 12 bases in the middle. The length of the CDR3 is 14 residues.

The chain links TRBV19 to TRBJ2-3, with no clear D. CDR1 LNHDA and CDR2 SQIVND come from the germline V gene (reference sequence). The CDR3 has 18 amino acids. The V and J ends lost 3 bases and 0 bases respectively, with 19 bases between them. The CDR3 region has the DNA TGTGCCAGTAGTATTGGGTTTGTGGGCGGTACTAGCACAGATACGCAGTATTTT. This gives the protein CASSIGFVGGTSTDTQYF.

The chain joins TRBV5-1 to TRBJ2-3, with 13 nucleotides matching TRBD2. Looked up from germline, CDR1 is SGHRS and CDR2 is YFSETQ. This CDR3 is 16 amino acids long. Trimming at V came to 0 bases and at J to 6 bases, leaving 4 bases not matched to a gene. The CDR3 region has the DNA TGCGCCAGCAGCTTGGGGACTAGCGGGAGCCCCGATACGCAGTATTTT. Translation: CASSLGTSGSPDTQYF.